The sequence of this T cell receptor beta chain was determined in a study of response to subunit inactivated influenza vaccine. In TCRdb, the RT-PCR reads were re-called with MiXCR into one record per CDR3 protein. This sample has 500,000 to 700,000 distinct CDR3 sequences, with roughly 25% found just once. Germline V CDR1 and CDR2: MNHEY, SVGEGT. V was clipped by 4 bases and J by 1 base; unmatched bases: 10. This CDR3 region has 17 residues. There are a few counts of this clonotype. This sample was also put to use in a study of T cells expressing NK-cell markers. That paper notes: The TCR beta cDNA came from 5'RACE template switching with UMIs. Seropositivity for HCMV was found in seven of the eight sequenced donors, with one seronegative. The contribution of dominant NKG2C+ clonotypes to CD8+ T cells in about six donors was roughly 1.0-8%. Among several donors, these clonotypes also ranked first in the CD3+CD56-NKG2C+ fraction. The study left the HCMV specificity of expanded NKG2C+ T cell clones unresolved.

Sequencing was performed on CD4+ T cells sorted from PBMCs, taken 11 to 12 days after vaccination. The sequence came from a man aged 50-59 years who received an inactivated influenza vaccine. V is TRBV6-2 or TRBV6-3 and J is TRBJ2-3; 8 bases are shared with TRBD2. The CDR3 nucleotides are TGTGCCAGCAGTTGGCGGGGGGAAGGCCGACGCACAGATACGCAGTATTTT. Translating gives CASSWRGEGRRTDTQYF.